This is a list of T cell receptor beta chains from one sample in a study of blood T cell repertoires in COVID-19. Sequencing was performed with immunoSEQ multiplex PCR; in TCRdb, only in-frame clones are kept and a portion is missing. The sample shows roughly 160,000 clones, over 80% of them seen only once. The sequencing input was peripheral blood. The receptor source for this set is an elderly woman with COVID-19, enrolled during active disease. The CDR3 runs from the conserved cysteine through the conserved F or W. Fields, in order: V gene, D gene, J gene, clone size, CDR3 protein, CDR3 DNA. The D gene is left open where the match is weak. The size field is filled for only some rows; it gives once, few, many or a size class.

TRBV7-6,TRBD2,TRBJ2-3,once,CASSLGALGAGVVDTQYF,TGTGCCAGCAGCTTAGGGGCCCTGGGAGCGGGAGTAGTTGATACGCAGTATTTT
TRBV5-1,NA,TRBJ1-6,NA,CASSPGGADSPLHF,TGCGCCAGCAGCCCGGGGGGGGCCGATTCACCCCTCCACTTT
TRBV24-1,NA,TRBJ2-1,NA,CATSDLTGRKFF,TGTGCCACCAGTGATTTGACAGGGAGAAAGTTCTTC
TRBV7-2,NA,TRBJ1-1,NA,CASSLEPMNTEAFF,TGTGCCAGCAGCTTAGAACCTATGAACACTGAAGCTTTCTTT
TRBV2,NA,TRBJ2-1,NA,CAGGGDSNEQFF,TGTGCCGGCGGAGGGGATAGCAATGAGCAGTTCTTC
TRBV15,NA,TRBJ2-2,NA,CATSRERWSGELFF,TGTGCCACCAGCAGAGAACGGTGGTCCGGGGAGCTGTTTTTT
TRBV5-4,NA,TRBJ2-1,NA,CASSPFGSAGYNEQFF,TGTGCCAGCAGCCCCTTTGGGAGCGCGGGGTACAATGAGCAGTTCTTC
TRBV5-1,TRBD1,TRBJ2-1,NA,CASSLQGNNINEQFF,TGCGCCAGCAGCTTACAGGGGAATAATATCAATGAGCAGTTCTTC
TRBV5-4,NA,TRBJ2-6,NA,CASSLQGTGANVLTF,TGTGCCAGCAGCTTGCAGGGCACTGGGGCCAACGTCCTGACTTTC
TRBV28,NA,TRBJ1-6,NA,CASSSGQANNSPLHF,TGTGCCAGCAGTTCTGGGCAGGCAAATAATTCACCCCTCCACTTT
TRBV7-9,NA,TRBJ2-3,NA,CASSFGRDIDTQYF,TGTGCCAGCAGCTTCGGCAGGGATATCGATACGCAGTATTTT
TRBV5-8,NA,TRBJ2-2,NA,CASRIGREYTGELFF,TGTGCCAGCAGAATCGGGCGGGAATACACCGGGGAGCTGTTTTTT
TRBV6-5,NA,TRBJ2-1,NA,CASSPSSPAGNEQFF,TGTGCCAGCAGTCCCAGTTCTCCCGCAGGGAATGAGCAGTTCTTC
TRBV5-1,TRBD2,TRBJ2-7,NA,CASSRLAGGSTYEQYF,TGCGCCAGCAGCCGACTAGCGGGAGGATCCACCTACGAGCAGTACTTC
TRBV19,NA,TRBJ1-6,NA,CASSIRTGSINSPLHF,TGTGCCAGTAGTATAAGGACGGGATCTATCAATTCACCCCTCCACTTT
TRBV3-1/TRBV3-2,NA,TRBJ2-1,NA,CASSRGPALSYNEQFF,TGTGCCAGCAGCCGGGGCCCCGCCCTCTCCTACAATGAGCAGTTCTTC
TRBV19,TRBD1,TRBJ2-2,few,CASSMGQGMFRELFF,TGTGCCAGTAGTATGGGACAGGGGATGTTCAGGGAGCTGTTTTTT
TRBV15,TRBD1,TRBJ1-1,NA,CATSRRQGGNEAFF,TGTGCCACCAGCCGCCGACAGGGAGGAAATGAAGCTTTCTTT
TRBV6-5,NA,TRBJ1-1,NA,CASRTRGYTEAFF,TGTGCCAGCAGGACCCGCGGGTATACTGAAGCTTTCTTT
TRBV5-1,NA,TRBJ1-1,NA,CASSLFLGDTEAFF,TGCGCCAGCAGCTTGTTTCTCGGAGACACTGAAGCTTTCTTT
TRBV7-2,NA,TRBJ1-1,NA,CASSFLAGSTEAFF,TGTGCCAGCAGCTTCTTGGCAGGTTCCACTGAAGCTTTCTTT
TRBV3-1/TRBV3-2,TRBD1,TRBJ2-7,once,CASSFRDRGREQYF,TGTGCCAGCAGCTTCCGGGACAGGGGACGCGAGCAGTACTTC
TRBV18,NA,TRBJ2-2,NA,CASSPPSLYTGELFF,TGTGCCAGCTCACCACCATCACTCTACACCGGGGAGCTGTTTTTT
TRBV18,TRBD2,TRBJ2-3,NA,CASSPSGDVSTDTQYF,TGTGCCAGCTCACCGAGCGGGGACGTTAGCACAGATACGCAGTATTTT
TRBV6-5,NA,TRBJ1-3,NA,CASSYSGQGNTIYF,TGTGCCAGCAGTTACTCCGGGCAGGGGAACACCATATATTTT
TRBV9,NA,TRBJ2-5,NA,CASSVGPFQETQYF,TGTGCCAGCAGCGTGGGCCCGTTCCAAGAGACCCAGTACTTC
TRBV10-3,TRBD1,TRBJ2-7,NA,CAISDVQGGTYEQYF,TGTGCCATCAGTGATGTACAGGGGGGAACCTACGAGCAGTACTTC
TRBV19,NA,TRBJ2-1,NA,CASSTLGSYRYNEQFF,TGTGCCAGTAGTACTCTGGGTAGCTACCGCTACAATGAGCAGTTCTTC
TRBV2,TRBD1,TRBJ1-4,NA,CASQGQPGEKLFF,TGTGCCAGCCAGGGACAGCCGGGGGAAAAACTGTTTTTT
TRBV10-3,TRBD1,TRBJ1-4,NA,CATGQGTNEKLFF,TGTGCCACTGGACAGGGGACTAATGAAAAACTGTTTTTT
TRBV12-1,NA,TRBJ2-2,once,CASSFGEQGGTGELFF,TGTGCCAGCAGCTTTGGCGAGCAAGGGGGCACCGGGGAGCTGTTTTTT
TRBV4-1,TRBD1,TRBJ1-1,NA,CASSQTTGVNTEAFF,TGCGCCAGCAGCCAGACGACAGGGGTGAACACTGAAGCTTTCTTT
TRBV18,NA,TRBJ2-2,NA,CASSGVLAQSGELFF,TGTGCCAGCTCCGGTGTACTAGCCCAGTCCGGGGAGCTGTTTTTT
TRBV5-4,TRBD1,TRBJ2-3,NA,CASTRWGQGTDTQYF,TGTGCCAGCACCCGGTGGGGACAGGGGACAGATACGCAGTATTTT
TRBV11-2,TRBD2,TRBJ2-7,once,CASSFSSGGRAGEQYF,TGTGCCAGCAGCTTTTCTAGCGGGGGGCGGGCAGGGGAGCAGTACTTC
TRBV12-5,NA,TRBJ2-5,NA,CASGLGRGTQYF,TGTGCTAGTGGTTTGGGACGGGGGACCCAGTACTTC
TRBV5-1,TRBD1,TRBJ1-6,NA,CASSRSTGEASPLHF,TGCGCCAGCAGCCGATCGACAGGGGAAGCTTCACCCCTCCACTTT
TRBV3-1/TRBV3-2,NA,TRBJ2-2,NA,CASSLDFTGELFF,TGTGCCAGCAGCCTCGACTTCACCGGGGAGCTGTTTTTT
TRBV9,NA,TRBJ2-5,NA,CASSGRGGWETQYF,TGTGCCAGCAGCGGGAGGGGAGGTTGGGAGACCCAGTACTTC
TRBV4-1,NA,TRBJ1-3,NA,CASSLLGDTIYF,TGCGCCAGCAGCCTGCTCGGGGACACCATATATTTT
TRBV28,NA,TRBJ2-7,NA,CASSTTPAHYEQYF,TGTGCCAGCAGTACTACTCCCGCCCACTACGAGCAGTACTTC
TRBV27,NA,TRBJ1-6,NA,CATAGSYNSPLHF,TGTGCCACCGCGGGCTCCTATAATTCGCCCCTCCACTTT
TRBV6-5,TRBD2,TRBJ2-5,NA,CASRTLSGAETQYF,TGTGCCAGCCGAACGCTTAGCGGGGCAGAGACCCAGTACTTC
TRBV11-3,NA,TRBJ2-5,NA,CASSLLADYYQETQYF,TGTGCCAGCAGCTTGTTGGCAGACTACTACCAAGAGACCCAGTACTTC
TRBV2,NA,TRBJ2-1,NA,CASRAWNEQFF,TGTGCCAGCAGGGCTTGGAATGAGCAGTTCTTC
TRBV6-5,TRBD1,TRBJ1-1,once,CASRNRGQFSEAFF,TGTGCCAGCAGGAACAGGGGACAATTCTCTGAAGCTTTCTTT
TRBV10-3,TRBD2,TRBJ2-7,NA,CAIRGTGTSGRTSIYEQYF,TGTGCCATCAGGGGGACCGGGACTAGCGGGAGGACGTCAATCTACGAGCAGTACTTC
TRBV5-6,NA,TRBJ1-2,NA,CASNHVWGLANYGYTF,TGTGCCAGCAACCATGTTTGGGGGCTAGCTAACTATGGCTACACCTTC
TRBV2,TRBD1,TRBJ1-2,NA,CASSELRGPEGYTF,TGTGCCAGCAGTGAGTTGAGGGGGCCGGAAGGCTACACCTTC
TRBV19,NA,TRBJ1-2,NA,CASSALPNYGYTF,TGTGCCAGTAGCGCACTCCCTAACTATGGCTACACCTTC
TRBV10-1,NA,TRBJ1-5,NA,CASRLDQPQHF,TGCGCCAGCAGGTTAGATCAGCCCCAGCATTTT
TRBV2,NA,TRBJ1-4,NA,CASRVAGANEKLFF,TGTGCCAGCAGGGTGGCAGGGGCTAATGAAAAACTGTTTTTT
TRBV7-2,NA,TRBJ2-7,NA,CASSLVGGARATYEQYF,TGTGCCAGCAGCTTAGTTGGAGGGGCGCGGGCGACTTACGAGCAGTACTTC
TRBV5-6,TRBD1,TRBJ1-4,many,CASSTYAYGQVNNEKLFF,TGTGCCAGCAGCACCTATGCCTACGGACAGGTGAACAATGAAAAACTGTTTTTT
TRBV7-8,TRBD1,TRBJ1-5,NA,CASSLDRGMGQPQHF,TGTGCCAGCAGCTTGGACAGGGGTATGGGGCAGCCCCAGCATTTT
TRBV6-1,TRBD1,TRBJ1-6,NA,CASSEEVDRGNSPLHF,TGTGCCAGCAGTGAAGAGGTGGACAGGGGGAATTCACCCCTCCACTTT
TRBV28,TRBD2,TRBJ2-1,NA,CASSVTSDLYNEQFF,TGTGCCAGCAGCGTTACTAGCGATCTATACAATGAGCAGTTCTTC
TRBV28,TRBD2,TRBJ2-1,NA,CASSEASGRGLGNEQFF,TGTGCCAGCAGTGAGGCTAGCGGGAGGGGCTTGGGCAATGAGCAGTTCTTC